These T cell receptor beta chains were read from a single sample in a study of cytomegalovirus exposure and HLA in healthy donors. TCRdb's table, derived via immunoSEQ multiplex PCR, lists solely in-frame clones and lacks some. Of under 200,000 clones listed, 70% to 80% are singletons. Sequenced sample: PBMCs. These receptor sequences come from a man aged 25 to 40 in good health and CMV-seronegative. Both conserved end residues are part of each CDR3. D genes are given only for firm matches. Rows may omit the clone size; those that give it use once, few, many or a size class.

len	abundance	v_gene	j_gene	d_gene	CDR3nt	CDR3aa
17	-	TRBV27	TRBJ1-1	-	TGTGCCAGCAGTTTTATCCCCCCCCAAACTGCGAACACTGAAGCTTTCTTT	CASSFIPPQTANTEAFF
15	-	TRBV10-3	TRBJ2-7	TRBD2	TGTGCCACCGGGAGGGGGGCGGGGGGAACCTACGAGCAGTACTTC	CATGRGAGGTYEQYF
13	-	TRBV9	TRBJ2-4	-	TGTGCCAGCAGCGTGGACAACAAAAACATTCAGTACTTC	CASSVDNKNIQYF
15	few	TRBV7-3	TRBJ2-1	-	TGTGCCAGCAGCTTGCTAGTGTATGGCATGAATGAGCAGTTCTTC	CASSLLVYGMNEQFF
13	-	TRBV7-2	TRBJ1-1	TRBD1	TGTGCCAGCAACGAAGGGACAGAAAGGCGAGCTTTCTTT	CASNEGTERRAFF
13	-	TRBV5-4	TRBJ1-2	TRBD1	TGTGCCAGCAGCCCGGGACAGGGGGACGGCTACACCTTC	CASSPGQGDGYTF
14	-	TRBV18	TRBJ2-7	TRBD1	TGTGCCAGCTCACCACCGGGGACAGCCTACGAGCAGTACTTC	CASSPPGTAYEQYF
16	-	TRBV11-2	TRBJ1-6	-	TGTGCCAGCAGCCCAGGTGGCGGGCAGGAGGCTTCACCCCTCCACTTT	CASSPGGGQEASPLHF
16	-	TRBV19	TRBJ2-2	TRBD2	TGTGCCAGTAGTACACGGACTAGCGTGAACACCGGGGAGCTGTTTTTT	CASSTRTSVNTGELFF
16	-	TRBV27	TRBJ1-2	-	TGTGCCAGCAGCTCAACAAGTCCATCCATTAACTATGGCTACACCTTC	CASSSTSPSINYGYTF
16	once	TRBV5-6	TRBJ2-7	-	TGTGCCAGCAGCTTGGGGTCTAGTTTAATGACCTACGAGCAGTACTTC	CASSLGSSLMTYEQYF
15	-	TRBV10-3	TRBJ2-7	TRBD2	TGTGCCATCAGTGACGCCACTAGCGGGAGTTACGAGCAGTACTTC	CAISDATSGSYEQYF
15	-	TRBV11-2	TRBJ1-6	-	TGTGCCAGCAGCTTAAAGGGGGTTTATAATTCACCCCTCCACTTT	CASSLKGVYNSPLHF
15	-	TRBV15	TRBJ2-3	TRBD1	TGTGCCACCAGCTCCCGACAGGGGGGGGCAGATACGCAGTATTTT	CATSSRQGGADTQYF
13	-	TRBV15	TRBJ2-3	-	TGTGCCACCAGCAGCAGACTTACAGATACGCAGTATTTT	CATSSRLTDTQYF
13	-	TRBV12-5	TRBJ2-5	-	TGTGCTAGTGGCCCAAGGGGGGGGGAGACCCAGTACTTC	CASGPRGGETQYF
15	-	TRBV30	TRBJ2-7	TRBD1	TGTGCCCGGTTTCGTCCCGGGACAGGGGAATACGAGCAGTACTTC	CARFRPGTGEYEQYF
16	-	TRBV11-1	TRBJ1-3	TRBD1	TGTGCCAGCAGCTTGGAAAGGACAGGGACTGGAAACACCATATATTTT	CASSLERTGTGNTIYF
11	few	TRBV6-5	TRBJ2-7	-	TGTGCCAGCAGTCGCGACTACGAGCAGTACTTC	CASSRDYEQYF
13	-	TRBV5-1	TRBJ1-2	-	TGCGCCAGCAGCTGGGGGGGGAGTACGAGCTACACCTTC	CASSWGGSTSYTF
13	-	TRBV6-5	TRBJ2-7	-	TGTGCCGGCAGTTCCGGCAGGACCTACGAGCAGTACTTC	CAGSSGRTYEQYF
14	-	TRBV5-4	TRBJ2-7	TRBD1	TGTGCCAGCAGACGGGACAGGACCTCCTACGAGCAGTACTTC	CASRRDRTSYEQYF
12	-	TRBV6-1	TRBJ2-7	-	TGTGCCAGCAGCCGCAATTTTCGGGAGCAGTACTTC	CASSRNFREQYF
18	-	TRBV6-7	TRBJ2-7	TRBD1	TGTGCCAGCAGTTACTCTAGAGTCCCCGGGACAGAAGGTTACGAGCAGTACTTC	CASSYSRVPGTEGYEQYF
13	-	TRBV10-1	TRBJ1-4	TRBD1	TGCGCCAGCAGTGAGACAGGGGATGAAAAACTGTTTTTT	CASSETGDEKLFF
18	-	TRBV5-5	TRBJ1-5	TRBD1	TGTGCCAGCAGCTTAAACAGGGGTGGGGGTTATAGCAATCAGCCCCAGCATTTT	CASSLNRGGGYSNQPQHF
16	few	TRBV6-6	TRBJ1-1	TRBD1	TGTGCCAGCAGGGACAGGGGGGCCATGTCGAACACTGAAGCTTTCTTT	CASRDRGAMSNTEAFF
16	-	TRBV5-4	TRBJ2-5	TRBD2	TGTGCCAGCAGCCCTCCCGGGGGGGCGGGGGGAGAGACCCAGTACTTC	CASSPPGGAGGETQYF
14	-	TRBV19	TRBJ2-7	-	TGTGCCAGTAGTTTTGGGGGCGCTTCCTACGAGCAGTACTTC	CASSFGGASYEQYF
16	few	TRBV4-2	TRBJ2-7	-	TGTGCCAGCAGCCAAGACATGGACACTGGAACCTACGAGCAGTACTTC	CASSQDMDTGTYEQYF
12	-	TRBV5-1	TRBJ2-3	-	TGCGCCAGCAGCTTGCAGTCAGATACGCAGTATTTT	CASSLQSDTQYF
12	-	TRBV29-1	TRBJ1-1	TRBD1	TGCAGCACCCGGCAGGGGGTCTCTGAAGCTTTCTTT	CSTRQGVSEAFF
17	-	TRBV30	TRBJ2-4	-	TGTGCCTGGAGTGTATCTATTAGGAGGAAGGCCAAAAACATTCAGTACTTC	CAWSVSIRRKAKNIQYF
15	-	TRBV5-6	TRBJ1-1	-	TGTGCCAGCAGCTTGATGGGGGCCGGGGACACTGAAGCTTTCTTT	CASSLMGAGDTEAFF
15	-	TRBV11-2	TRBJ2-7	-	TGTGCCAGCAGCTCGCGCCGGGACTCCCACTACGAGCAGTACTTC	CASSSRRDSHYEQYF
18	-	TRBV15	TRBJ1-5	TRBD1	TGTGCCACCAGCAGGGACTACAGGGGATCCTATAGCAATCAGCCCCAGCATTTT	CATSRDYRGSYSNQPQHF
13	once	TRBV29-1	TRBJ2-7	TRBD1	TGCAGCATAAGGACAGGGACCTCCTACGAGCAGTACTTC	CSIRTGTSYEQYF
15	-	TRBV30	TRBJ1-2	-	TGTGCCTGGAGCGAAAACAGGCCTCAAAGTCTTGGCTACACCTTC	CAWSENRPQSLGYTF
16	-	TRBV5-6	TRBJ2-1	TRBD2	TGTGCCAGCAGTTTAGCGGGAGGTTCCTCCTACAATGAGCAGTTCTTC	CASSLAGGSSYNEQFF
15	-	TRBV6-1	TRBJ2-7	TRBD2	TGTGCCAGCACCAACGGACTAGCGGGGGCCTACGAGCAGTACTTC	CASTNGLAGAYEQYF
13	-	TRBV2	TRBJ2-1	TRBD1	TGTGCCAGCAAGGAGGCAGGGGGCAATGAGCAGTTCTTC	CASKEAGGNEQFF
12	-	TRBV28	TRBJ2-3	-	TGTGCCAGCAGTTTTGGCCAGGGCCCGCAGTATTTC	CASSFGQGPQYF
14	few	TRBV2	TRBJ1-5	TRBD1	TGTGCCAGCAGTGAAAACAGGGGAAATCAGCCCCAGCATTTT	CASSENRGNQPQHF
15	-	TRBV19	TRBJ2-1	TRBD2	TGTGCCAGTAGTAAGGCGGGACTAGCGGGCCCGGAGCAGTTCTTC	CASSKAGLAGPEQFF
15	once	TRBV18	TRBJ2-5	-	TGTGCCAGCTCACCTCTTCAAGACAAGCAAGAGACCCAGTACTTC	CASSPLQDKQETQYF
15	-	TRBV15	TRBJ2-7	-	TGTGCCACCAGCAGGGTCCGCGAGGGCACAGACGAGCAGTACTTC	CATSRVREGTDEQYF
16	-	TRBV30	TRBJ1-5	TRBD1	TGTGCCTGGAGTCCGACAGGGCTTTCCGGCAATCAGCCCCAGCATTTT	CAWSPTGLSGNQPQHF
14	few	TRBV28	TRBJ1-3	-	TGTGCCAGCAGACCTCCCGGGGGAGGAAACACCATATATTTT	CASRPPGGGNTIYF
13	-	TRBV6-1	TRBJ2-5	-	TGTGCCAGCAGCGAAAGACAGCAACAAACCCAGTACTTC	CASSERQQQTQYF
15	-	TRBV19	TRBJ1-3	TRBD1	TGTGCCAGTCGGGCCCAGGGGGCAATTGGAAACACCATATATTTT	CASRAQGAIGNTIYF
15	-	TRBV9	TRBJ2-3	TRBD2	TGTGCCAGCAGCGCGGCCGGGACTAGCGGGGATATGAAGTATTTT	CASSAAGTSGDMKYF
15	-	TRBV27	TRBJ1-1	-	TGTGCCAGCAGTCTACTCTCTTCGGGGAGCACTGAAGCTTTCTTT	CASSLLSSGSTEAFF
14	-	TRBV19	TRBJ2-7	-	TGTGCCAGTAGCCGAGTCGGGGTAGGGTACGAGCAGTACTTC	CASSRVGVGYEQYF
13	once	TRBV2	TRBJ1-6	-	TGTGCCAGCAGTGGGGAGCAGACTAGCCCCCTCCACTTT	CASSGEQTSPLHF
20	-	TRBV4-2	TRBJ1-2	TRBD1	TGTGCCAGCAGCCACGAAGGACAGGTCGGGCGTTACCTGACTAACTATGGCTACACCTTC	CASSHEGQVGRYLTNYGYTF
14	-	TRBV9	TRBJ2-3	-	TGTGCCAGCAGCGCCGAAGGGGGCACAGATACGCAGTATTTT	CASSAEGGTDTQYF